This TCR beta chain was documented in a study of blood T cell repertoires in COVID-19. Study-level background: The United States, Italy and Spain provided the acute and convalescent COVID-19 samples.

Looked up from germline, CDR1 is SGHRS and CDR2 is YFSETQ. The junction had 7 bases not matched to a gene; V was cut back by 1 base and J by 0 bases. CDR3 length: 18 residues. Study processing details: Estimation of nucleated cell counts was performed using reference gene primer amplification. Assay used: immunoSEQ multiplex PCR; TCRdb lists only in-frame clones, some missing. V and J calls and clone size are those listed in that table; D and trimming were worked out from the DNA. Of under 150,000 clones listed, just under 85% were seen once; the top ten hold roughly 2.9%. What was sequenced was peripheral blood. The sequence was obtained from a woman between 35 and 50 years old with active or convalescent COVID-19. The V and J genes are TRBV5-1 and TRBJ1-6; 7 bases agree with TRBD1. CDR3 in amino acids: CASSLRGRGSSYNSPLHF. Written as DNA, the CDR3 is TGCGCCAGCAGCTTGAGGGGCAGGGGGAGCTCCTATAATTCACCCCTCCACTTT.